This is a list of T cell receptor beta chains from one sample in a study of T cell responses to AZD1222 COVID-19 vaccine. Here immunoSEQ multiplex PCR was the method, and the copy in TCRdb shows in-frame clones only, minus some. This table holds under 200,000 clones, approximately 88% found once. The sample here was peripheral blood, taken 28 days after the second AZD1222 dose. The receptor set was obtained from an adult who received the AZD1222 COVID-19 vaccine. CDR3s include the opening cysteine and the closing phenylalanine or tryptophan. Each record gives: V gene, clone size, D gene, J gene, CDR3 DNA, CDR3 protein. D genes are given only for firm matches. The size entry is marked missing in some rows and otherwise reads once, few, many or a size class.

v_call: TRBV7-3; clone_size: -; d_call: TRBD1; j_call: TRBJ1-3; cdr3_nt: TGTGCCAGCAGCCGAACCGGGACAGGGGACAACACCATATATTTT; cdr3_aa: CASSRTGTGDNTIYF
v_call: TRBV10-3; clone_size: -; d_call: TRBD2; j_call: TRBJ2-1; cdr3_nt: TGTGCCATTTCTCGGACTAGCGGGGGGACCTACAATGAGCAGTTCTTC; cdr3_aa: CAISRTSGGTYNEQFF
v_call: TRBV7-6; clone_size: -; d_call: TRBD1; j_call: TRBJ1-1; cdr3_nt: TGTGCCAGCAGCTCACTCCGGGACAGGTCCCGCAGGAGCACTGAAGCTTTCTTT; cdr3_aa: CASSSLRDRSRRSTEAFF
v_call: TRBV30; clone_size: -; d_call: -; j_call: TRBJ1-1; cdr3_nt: TGTGCCTGGAGTGAAGGGGCTGAAGCTTTCTTT; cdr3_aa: CAWSEGAEAFF
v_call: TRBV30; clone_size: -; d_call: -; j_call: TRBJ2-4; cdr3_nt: TGTGCCTGGAGTGGGGGAGGGGGACCAAACATTCAGTACTTC; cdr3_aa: CAWSGGGGPNIQYF
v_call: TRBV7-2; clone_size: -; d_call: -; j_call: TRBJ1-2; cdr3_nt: TGTGCCAGCAGCTTAATCCCTTCTCGGGGGACGGATGGCTACACCTTC; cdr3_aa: CASSLIPSRGTDGYTF
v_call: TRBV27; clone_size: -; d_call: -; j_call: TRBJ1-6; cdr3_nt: TGTGCCAGCAAAGGGTTCGCTCTGGGGGGTTGGTCACCCCTCCACTTT; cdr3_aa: CASKGFALGGWSPLHF
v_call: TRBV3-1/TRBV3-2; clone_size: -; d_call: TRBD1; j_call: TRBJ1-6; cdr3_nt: TGTGCCAGCAGCCTCCAGGGGGGGAATTCACCCCTCCACTTT; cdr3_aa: CASSLQGGNSPLHF
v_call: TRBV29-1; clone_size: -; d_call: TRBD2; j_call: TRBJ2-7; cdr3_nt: TGCAGCGTTGGAGGACTAGACAGCTCTAAGCAGTACTTC; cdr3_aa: CSVGGLDSSKQYF
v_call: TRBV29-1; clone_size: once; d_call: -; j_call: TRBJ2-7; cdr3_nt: TGCAGCGTTGTAACGGATCATTACGAGCAGTACTTC; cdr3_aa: CSVVTDHYEQYF
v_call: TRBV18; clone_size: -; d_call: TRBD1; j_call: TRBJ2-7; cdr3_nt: TGTGCCAGCTCACAACGGACAGGGGGCCCCTACGAGCAGTACTTC; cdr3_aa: CASSQRTGGPYEQYF
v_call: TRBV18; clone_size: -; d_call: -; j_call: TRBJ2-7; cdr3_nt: TGTGCCAGCTCGTACGACTACGAGCAGTACTTC; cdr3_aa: CASSYDYEQYF
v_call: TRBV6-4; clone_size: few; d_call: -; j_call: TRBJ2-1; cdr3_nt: TGTGCCAGCAGCGGGAGCTCCTACAATGAGCAGTTCTTC; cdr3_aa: CASSGSSYNEQFF
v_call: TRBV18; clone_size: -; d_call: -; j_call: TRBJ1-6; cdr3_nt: TGTGCCAGCTCACCCTCATATCCCGGGACGGAGACGTCCCTCCACTTT; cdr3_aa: CASSPSYPGTETSLHF
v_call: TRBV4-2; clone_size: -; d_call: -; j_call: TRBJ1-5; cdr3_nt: TGTGCCAGCAGCCAAGGAGCTGGCAGGTTTCAGCCCCAGCATTTT; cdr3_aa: CASSQGAGRFQPQHF
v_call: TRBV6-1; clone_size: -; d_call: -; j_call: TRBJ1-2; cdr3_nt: TGTGCCAGCAGTGACCGGGAGTTCTATGGCTACACCTTC; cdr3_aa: CASSDREFYGYTF
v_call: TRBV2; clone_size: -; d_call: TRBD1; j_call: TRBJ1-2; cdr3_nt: TGTGCCAGCAGTTCACCGGGACAGGGAACCCCCTACTATGGCTACACCTTC; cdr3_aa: CASSSPGQGTPYYGYTF
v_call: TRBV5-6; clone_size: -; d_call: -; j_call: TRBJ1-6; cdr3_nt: TGTGCCAGCAGCCCGGATGGGGGCTATAATTCACCCCTCCACTTT; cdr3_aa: CASSPDGGYNSPLHF
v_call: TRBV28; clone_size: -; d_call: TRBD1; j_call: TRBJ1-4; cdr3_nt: TGTGCCAGTGGACAGGTCAATGAAAAACTGTTTTTT; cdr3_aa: CASGQVNEKLFF
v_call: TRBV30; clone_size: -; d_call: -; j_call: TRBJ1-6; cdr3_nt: TGTGCCTGGAGTTTTGAGGGACGTAATTCACCCCTCCACTTT; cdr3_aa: CAWSFEGRNSPLHF
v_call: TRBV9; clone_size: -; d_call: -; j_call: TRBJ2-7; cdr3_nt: TGTGCCAGCAGCGTAGCTACTTCATACCGGGTCAACTACGAGCAGTACTTC; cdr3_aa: CASSVATSYRVNYEQYF
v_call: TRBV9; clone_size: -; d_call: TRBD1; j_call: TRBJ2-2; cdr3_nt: TGTGCCAGCAGCCCTTGGGACAGGGCGGCCGGGGAGCTGTTTTTT; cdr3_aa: CASSPWDRAAGELFF
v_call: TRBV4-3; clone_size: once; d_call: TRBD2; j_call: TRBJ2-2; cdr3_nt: TGCGCCAGCAGCCAAGAGCGGGGGAGCGGGGAGCTGTTTTTT; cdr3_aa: CASSQERGSGELFF
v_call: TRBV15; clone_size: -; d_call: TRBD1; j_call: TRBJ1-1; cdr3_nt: TGTGCCACCAGCAGAGACGGAACGACCAACCAGGGGGGTGAAGCTTTCTTT; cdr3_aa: CATSRDGTTNQGGEAFF
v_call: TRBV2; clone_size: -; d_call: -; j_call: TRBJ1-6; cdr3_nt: TGTGCCAGCAGCCATTTGACACCTAATTCACCCCTCCACTTT; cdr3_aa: CASSHLTPNSPLHF
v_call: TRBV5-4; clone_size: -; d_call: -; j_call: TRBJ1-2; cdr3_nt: TGTGCCAGCAGATGGGCGGCAGGGAACTATGGCTACACCTTC; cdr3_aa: CASRWAAGNYGYTF
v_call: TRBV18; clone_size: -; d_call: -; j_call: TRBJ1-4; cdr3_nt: TGTGCCAGCTCACCAGGGGAGAGTGAAAAACTGTTTTTT; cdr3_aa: CASSPGESEKLFF
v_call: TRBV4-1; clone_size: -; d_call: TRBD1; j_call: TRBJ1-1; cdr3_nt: TGCGCCAGCAGCTCCAGGACAGGTCGTGAAGCTTTCTTT; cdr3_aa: CASSSRTGREAFF
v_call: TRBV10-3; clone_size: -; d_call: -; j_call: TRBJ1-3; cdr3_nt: TGTGGGGTGGACCCCGGCGTGAACACCATATATTTT; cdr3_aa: CGVDPGVNTIYF
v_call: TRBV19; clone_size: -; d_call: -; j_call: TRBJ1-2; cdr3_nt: TGTGCCAGTAGAGGCTTTGACAGAGCCTATGGCTACACCTTC; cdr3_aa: CASRGFDRAYGYTF
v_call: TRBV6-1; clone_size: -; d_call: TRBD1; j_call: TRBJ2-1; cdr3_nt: TGTGCCAGCAGTGAACCTGACAGGGGTTATGAGCAGTTCTTC; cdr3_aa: CASSEPDRGYEQFF
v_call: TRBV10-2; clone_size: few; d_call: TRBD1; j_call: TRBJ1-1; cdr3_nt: TGCGCCAGCAGCGAACCGACAGGGTATGACACTGAAGCTTTCTTT; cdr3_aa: CASSEPTGYDTEAFF
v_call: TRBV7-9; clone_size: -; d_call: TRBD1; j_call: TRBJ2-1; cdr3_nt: TGTGCCAGCAGCTCGAGGACAGGGGGCGGTGAGCAGTTCTTC; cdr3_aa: CASSSRTGGGEQFF
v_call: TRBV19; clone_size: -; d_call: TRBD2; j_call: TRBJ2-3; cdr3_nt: TGTGCCAGTAGTATCCGGGGGGTAGATACGCAGTATTTT; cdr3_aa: CASSIRGVDTQYF
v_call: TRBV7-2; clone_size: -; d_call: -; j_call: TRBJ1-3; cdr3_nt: TGTGCCAGCAGCTTTCGTCCGGGACGATTCTCTGGAAACACCATATATTTT; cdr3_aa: CASSFRPGRFSGNTIYF
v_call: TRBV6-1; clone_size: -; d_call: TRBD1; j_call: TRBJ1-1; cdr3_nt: TGTGCCAGCAGTGAAGCGGGACAGGTCTCTGAAGCTTTCTTT; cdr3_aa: CASSEAGQVSEAFF
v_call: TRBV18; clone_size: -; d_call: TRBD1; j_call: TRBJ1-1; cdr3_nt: TGTGCCAGCTCACGGGACAGGGAAATGAACACTGAAGCTTTCTTT; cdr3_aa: CASSRDREMNTEAFF
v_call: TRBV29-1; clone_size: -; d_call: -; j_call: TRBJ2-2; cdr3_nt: TGCAGCGTTGAGGGCGAAGCCCCAAGCGGGGAGCTGTTTTTT; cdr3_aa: CSVEGEAPSGELFF
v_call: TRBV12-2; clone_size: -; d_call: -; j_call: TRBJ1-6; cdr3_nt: TGTGCAAGTCCCCCTATTTCACCCCTCCACTTT; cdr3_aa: CASPPISPLHF
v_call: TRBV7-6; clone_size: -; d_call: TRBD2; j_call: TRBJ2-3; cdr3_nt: TGTGCCAGCAGCTTCAGTGGTGGTCGGGGGGACGAGTCCGGTACGCAGTATTTT; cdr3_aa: CASSFSGGRGDESGTQYF
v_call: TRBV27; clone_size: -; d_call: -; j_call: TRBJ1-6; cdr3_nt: TGTGCCAGCAGTTCGGGACGGGGGAATTCACCCCTCCACTTT; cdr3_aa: CASSSGRGNSPLHF
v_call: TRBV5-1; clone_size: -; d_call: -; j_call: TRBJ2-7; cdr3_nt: TGCGCCAGCAGCTTGGCCGGGGGACGCACACTCTACGAGCAGTACTTC; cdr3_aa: CASSLAGGRTLYEQYF
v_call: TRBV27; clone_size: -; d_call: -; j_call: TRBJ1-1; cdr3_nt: TGTGCCAGCAGTTTTGGGGTCCGAGCTTTCTTT; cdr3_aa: CASSFGVRAFF